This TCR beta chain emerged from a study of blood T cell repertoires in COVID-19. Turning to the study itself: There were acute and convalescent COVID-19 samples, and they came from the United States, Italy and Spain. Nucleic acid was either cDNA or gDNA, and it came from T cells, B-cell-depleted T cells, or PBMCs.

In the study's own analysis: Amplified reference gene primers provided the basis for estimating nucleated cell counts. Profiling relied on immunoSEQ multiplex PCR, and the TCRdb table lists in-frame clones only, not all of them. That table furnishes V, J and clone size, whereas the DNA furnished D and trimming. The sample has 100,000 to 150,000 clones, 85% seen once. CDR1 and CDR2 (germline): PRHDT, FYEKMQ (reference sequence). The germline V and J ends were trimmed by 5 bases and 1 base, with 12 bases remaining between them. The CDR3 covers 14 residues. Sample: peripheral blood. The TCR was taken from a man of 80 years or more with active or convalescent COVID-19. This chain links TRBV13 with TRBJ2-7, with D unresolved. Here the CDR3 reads CASSPSPDSYEQYF. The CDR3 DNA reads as TGTGCCAGCAGCCCTAGTCCGGATTCCTACGAGCAGTACTTC.